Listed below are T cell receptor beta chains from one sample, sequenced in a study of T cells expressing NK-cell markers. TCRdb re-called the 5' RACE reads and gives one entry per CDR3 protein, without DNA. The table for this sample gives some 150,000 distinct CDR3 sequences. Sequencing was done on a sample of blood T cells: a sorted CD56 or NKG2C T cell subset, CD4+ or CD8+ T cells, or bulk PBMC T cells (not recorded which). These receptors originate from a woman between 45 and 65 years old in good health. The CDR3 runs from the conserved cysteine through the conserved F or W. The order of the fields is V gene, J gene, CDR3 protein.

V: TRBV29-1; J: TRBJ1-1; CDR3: CSVDQGGTMNTEAFF
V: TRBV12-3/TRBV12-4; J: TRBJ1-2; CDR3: CASSSGLSGYTF
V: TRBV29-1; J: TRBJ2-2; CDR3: CSVNGAEEGELFF
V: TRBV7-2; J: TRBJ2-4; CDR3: CASSPYLGLDLAKNIQYF
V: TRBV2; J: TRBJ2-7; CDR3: CASRIRDSSYEQYF
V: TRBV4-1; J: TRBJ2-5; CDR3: CASSQGGGPATQYF
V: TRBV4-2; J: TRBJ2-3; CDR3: CASSRELGDTQYF
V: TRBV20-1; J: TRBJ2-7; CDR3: CSALDSYISYEQYF
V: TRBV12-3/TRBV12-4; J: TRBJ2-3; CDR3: CASTLAGVEDTQYF
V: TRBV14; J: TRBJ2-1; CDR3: CASSQDGSNEQFF
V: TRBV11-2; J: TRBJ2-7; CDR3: CASSLDLGIGSSYEQYF
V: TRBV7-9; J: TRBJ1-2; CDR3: CASSPPTTSYGYTF
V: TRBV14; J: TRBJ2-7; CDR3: CASSPRFSGRYEQYF
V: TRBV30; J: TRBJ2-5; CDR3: CAWSEGRGLETQYF
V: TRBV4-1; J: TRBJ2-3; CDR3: CASSQGRDAGGPTDTQYF
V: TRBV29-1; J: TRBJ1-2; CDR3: CSVEDPGTQLANYGYTF
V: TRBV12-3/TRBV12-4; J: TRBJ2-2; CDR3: CASPAGGPGELFF
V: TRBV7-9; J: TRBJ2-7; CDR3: CASSFGQGRAYEQYF
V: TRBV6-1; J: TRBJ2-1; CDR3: CASSEWGPSNEQFF
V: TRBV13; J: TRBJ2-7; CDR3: CASSSSSYEQYF
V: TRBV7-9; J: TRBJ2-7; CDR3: CASSPLTYEQYF
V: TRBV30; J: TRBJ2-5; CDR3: CAWSVEETQYF
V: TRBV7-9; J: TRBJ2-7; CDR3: CASRESGIGDEQYF
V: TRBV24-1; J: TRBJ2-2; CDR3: CATRSSTSETGELFF
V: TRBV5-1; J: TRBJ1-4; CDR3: CASSYGRITNEKLFF
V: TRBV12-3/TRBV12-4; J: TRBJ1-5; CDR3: CASSLGAPPERQPQHF